The subject of this entry is one TCR beta chain. The CDR3 has 15 amino acids. V lost 2 bases to trimming and J lost 6 bases; unmatched junction nucleotides: 5. Germline assignment: CDR1 SGDLS and CDR2 YYNGEE. Profiling relied on immunoSEQ multiplex PCR, and the TCRdb table lists in-frame clones only, not all of them. The data contain roughly 230,000 clones, 82% of them singletons. These data belong to a study of blood T cell repertoires in COVID-19. V is TRBV9 and J is TRBJ2-1; 10 bases match TRBD2. The origin of this receptor is a woman aged 80 or over with acute or convalescent COVID-19. Sequences were obtained from peripheral blood. CDR3 sequence: CASSVRASGGNEQFF. CDR3 nucleotides: TGTGCCAGCAGCGTCAGGGCTAGCGGGGGCAATGAGCAGTTCTTC.